The next 25 T cell receptor beta chains were all read from a single sample in a study of PD-L1 blockade in urothelial cancer. TCRdb's copy holds only in-frame clones and misses some; the assay was immunoSEQ multiplex PCR. The sample contains under 100,000 clones, about 90% of which appear only once. Time point reported: pretreatment peripheral blood. The sequenced sample was PBMCs, obtained around atezolizumab (anti-PD-L1) treatment. These receptors were obtained from a man between 60 and 75 years old with urothelial cancer.

V gene TRBV15 combines with J gene TRBJ1-2; TRBD1 might be the D (6 bases). V gave up 0 bases and J gave up 4 bases, with 12 bases separating them. CDR3 length: 15 amino acids. Looked up from germline, CDR1 is LNHNV and CDR2 is YYDKDF (reference sequence). The CDR3 region is CATSRDRGGGYGYTF. CDR3 in DNA: TGTGCCACCAGCAGAGATCGTGGGGGCGGCTATGGCTACACCTTC.

The rearrangement uses TRBV28 and TRBJ2-7; 9 positions match TRBD1. CDR3 length: 19 residues. CDR1 is MDHEN, CDR2 SYDVKM, per germline. J lost 4 bases, V lost 4 bases, and 20 bases had no gene match. CDR3 region: CASSSYMPLGQGTWYEQYF. As DNA, the CDR3 is TGTGCCAGCAGTTCCTATATGCCTTTGGGACAGGGAACTTGGTACGAGCAGTACTTC. Combining the CDR3 with reference TRBV28 and TRBJ2-7 gives the whole variable domain DVKVTQSSRYLVKRTGEKVFLECVQDMDHENMFWYRQDPGLGLRLIYFSYDVKMKEKGDIPEGYSVSREKKERFSLILESASTNQTSMYLCASSSYMPLGQGTWYEQYFGPGTRLTVT.

A single count supports this clone. The rearrangement uses TRBV6-1 and TRBJ2-1, with a weak D call TRBD2 (6 bases). CDR3 length: 17 amino acids. Germline CDR1 is MNHNS and CDR2 is SASEGT. The germline V and J ends were trimmed by 1 base and 5 bases, with 18 bases remaining between them. The CDR3 loop reads CASSEVVLGLDDNEQFF. The CDR3 DNA is TGTGCCAGCAGTGAAGTGGTCCTGGGACTCGACGACAATGAGCAGTTCTTC.

The rearrangement uses TRBV5-5 and TRBJ1-4; 9 bases fit TRBD1. The CDR3 spans 16 residues. V trimming: 3 bases; J trimming: 7 bases; junction bases outside the gene matches: 10. The germline gives CDR1 SGHKS, CDR2 YYEKEE (reference sequence). The CDR3 spells CASSWGTADRGEKLFF. The CDR3 region has the DNA TGTGCCAGCAGCTGGGGTACCGCGGACAGGGGTGAAAAACTGTTTTTT. The variable domain in full, completed from reference TRBV5-5 and TRBJ1-4, reads DAGVTQSPTHLIKTRGQQVTLRCSPISGHKSVSWYQQVLGQGPQFIFQYYEKEERGRGNFPDRFSARQFPNYSSELNVNALLLGDSALYLCASSWGTADRGEKLFFGSGTQLSVL.

The rearrangement joins TRBV4-1 to TRBJ2-1; weak D call: TRBD2 (5 bases). This CDR3 has 15 amino acids. V shed 4 bases and J shed 13 bases, with 23 bases lying between them. Germline values: CDR1 MGHRA, CDR2 YSYEKL. CDR3 coding DNA: TGCGCCAGCAGCCCAACACTAGGGCCAAAAACCCCACAGTTCTTC. It translates to CASSPTLGPKTPQFF.

The V and J genes are TRBV15 and TRBJ2-1; D might be TRBD2 (6 bases). The V gene lost 5 bases and the J gene lost 6 bases, with 14 bases spanning the gap. Germline CDR1 and CDR2: LNHNV and YYDKDF (reference sequence). CDR3 length: 14 residues. CDR3 DNA sequence: TGTGCCACCAGCGGGGGGACTGCACGCAATGAGCAGTTCTTC. Protein sequence: CATSGGTARNEQFF.

The rearrangement joins TRBV5-1 to TRBJ2-5; 7 positions agree with TRBD2. Germline V gene data show CDR1 as SGHRS and CDR2 as YFSETQ. The CDR3 has 17 amino acids. The V and J ends lost 0 bases and 4 bases, in that order; junction bases with no gene match: 12. The CDR3 nucleotides read TGCGCCAGCAGCTTGGGTCCTAGCGGTATTAGTGGAGAGACCCAGTACTTC. This codes for CASSLGPSGISGETQYF.

The chain is built from TRBV5-4 and TRBJ2-5, with TRBD2 as a possible D gene (6 bases). Germline V gene lookup returns CDR1 SGHNT and CDR2 YYREEE (reference sequence). This CDR3 has 16 residues. Trimming shortened V by 4 bases and J by 5 bases, and 21 bases separated the two germline ends. CDR3 in amino acids: CASSRTGATAAETQYF. CDR3 nucleotides: TGTGCCAGCAGCCGGACGGGAGCCACCGCCGCGGAGACCCAGTACTTC.

The genes are TRBV28 and TRBJ1-5; TRBD1 is a possible D gene (5 bases). This CDR3 is built from 12 residues. The V end lost 8 bases, the J end lost 8 bases, and 13 bases lay between the germline ends. The germline gives CDR1 MDHEN, CDR2 SYDVKM. The CDR3 DNA reads as TGTGCCAGCTATCAGGGTCGTGAGCCCCAGCATTTT. It translates to CASYQGREPQHF.

The V and J genes are TRBV5-1 and TRBJ2-7; tentative D call: TRBD1 (6 bases). The CDR3 is made up of 17 amino acids. From germline, CDR1 is SGHRS and CDR2 YFSETQ. Between the trimmed V and J ends, which lost 5 bases and 3 bases, there was a span of 24 bases. CDR3 protein: CASRERPDQEGGYEQYF. The CDR3 DNA is TGCGCCAGCAGAGAGAGACCTGACCAGGAAGGGGGCTACGAGCAGTACTTC. Drawing the rest from reference TRBV5-1 and TRBJ2-7, the complete variable domain is KAGVTQTPRYLIKTRGQQVTLSCSPISGHRSVSWYQQTPGQGLQFLFEYFSETQRNKGNFPGRFSGRQFSNSRSEMNVSTLELGDSALYLCASRERPDQEGGYEQYFGPGTRLTVT.

The chain joins TRBV4-3 to TRBJ2-2; D perhaps matches TRBD1 (6 bases). The CDR3 spans 15 residues. V lost 0 bases and J lost 4, with 9 bases in between. In germline, CDR1 is LGHNA, CDR2 YSLEER. CDR3 sequence reads: CASSQDRTVTGELFF. The CDR3, as DNA: TGCGCCAGCAGCCAAGACCGGACAGTCACCGGGGAGCTGTTTTTT.

The V and J genes are TRBV5-1 and TRBJ1-1; 11 bases align to TRBD1. V lost 3 bases to trimming and J lost 6 bases; unmatched junction nucleotides: 7. In germline, CDR1 is SGHRS, CDR2 YFSETQ. This CDR3 region has 15 residues. The CDR3 region has the DNA TGCGCCAGCAGCTCCGGACAGGGGGCGGCTCCTGAAGCTTTCTTT. Translating gives CASSSGQGAAPEAFF.

There are a few counts of this clone. The chain carries TRBV29-1 and TRBJ1-1; 7 bases line up with TRBD1. V was clipped by 7 bases and J by 5 bases; unmatched bases: 10. The CDR3 runs 13 residues. Germline CDR1 reads SQVTM; CDR2 reads ANQGSEA. CDR3 coding DNA: TGCAGCGCCATTGACAGGGCTAATACTGAAGCTTTCTTT. The encoded protein is CSAIDRANTEAFF.

The V gene is TRBV20-1, the J gene TRBJ2-5; D is unclear. V was cut by 2 bases and J by 5 bases, with 3 bases left in between. In germline, CDR1 is DFQATT, CDR2 SNEGSKA (reference sequence). The CDR3 extends over 10 amino acids. The CDR3, as DNA: TGCAGTGCTAGACGGGAGACCCAGTACTTC. Translation: CSARRETQYF.

The rearrangement joins TRBV28 to TRBJ2-6; possible D gene TRBD2, 6 bases. Germline V gives CDR1 MDHEN, CDR2 SYDVKM. Trimming removed 8 bases at V and 0 bases at J, with 17 bases between. CDR3 length: 17 residues. DNA of the CDR3: TGTGCCAGCGGAGGGGAAATGGTTAACTCTGGGGCCAACGTCCTGACTTTC. Its protein is CASGGEMVNSGANVLTF.

The rearrangement joins TRBV4-1 to TRBJ2-1; TRBD2 agrees at 7 bases. The germline V gene encodes CDR1 MGHRA and CDR2 YSYEKL. CDR3 size: 19 residues. Trimming at V came to 1 base and at J to 0 bases, leaving 12 bases not matched to a gene. The CDR3 sequence is CASSQAGVRRGSSYNEQFF. As DNA, the CDR3 is TGCGCCAGCAGCCAAGCTGGGGTTAGGCGGGGGAGCTCCTACAATGAGCAGTTCTTC.

This chain links TRBV27 with TRBJ2-2, with 7 positions matching TRBD1. The germline V gene has CDR1 MNHEY and CDR2 SMNVEV (reference sequence). CDR3 length: 15 amino acids. V lost 3 bases, J lost 0 bases, and 1 base stayed unmatched. The CDR3 bases are TGTGCCAGCAGTTTCGGGACAGCGAACACCGGGGAGCTGTTTTTT. Its protein product is CASSFGTANTGELFF.

This chain joins TRBV28 and TRBJ2-7, with a weak D call TRBD2 (7 bases). V was cut by 5 bases and J by 3 bases, with 14 bases left in between. Looked up from germline, CDR1 is MDHEN and CDR2 is SYDVKM. CDR3 length equals 14 residues. CDR3 region: CASSALGGHYEQYF. CDR3 coding DNA: TGTGCCAGCAGTGCCCTCGGGGGGCACTACGAGCAGTACTTC.

There are a few counts of this clone. The chain joins TRBV7-2 to TRBJ1-2; unclear D gene. Germline V lookup: CDR1 SGHTA, CDR2 FQGNSA. CDR3 length: 16 amino acids. Trimming left V 5 bases short and J 7 bases short, with 23 bases between. The CDR3 DNA follows: TGTGCCAGCAGCCCCCAATCGGGCAGCCGTCGGGGTGGCTACACCTTC. This encodes CASSPQSGSRRGGYTF.

J is TRBJ2-2 and V is TRBV28, with D perhaps TRBD1 (6 bases). Trimming cost V 4 bases and J 3 bases, with 15 bases left between them. Germline CDR1 reads MDHEN; CDR2 reads SYDVKM. The CDR3 length is 16 residues. The CDR3 bases are TGTGCCAGCAGTTCCCTCGGACAGAGAGACACCGGGGAGCTGTTTTTT. It encodes CASSSLGQRDTGELFF.

V gene TRBV29-1 combines with J gene TRBJ2-3; 12 nucleotides align to TRBD2. This CDR3 region has 15 residues. The ends lost 6 bases at V and 1 base at J; junction bases unmatched: 5. Germline CDR1 SQVTM, CDR2 ANQGSEA. In nucleotides, the CDR3 is TGCAGCGTGTCCGGGACTAGCGGGCGCACAGATACGCAGTATTTT. Protein product: CSVSGTSGRTDTQYF.

The V gene is TRBV9, the J gene TRBJ2-1; TRBD2 matches at 15 bases. Per germline, CDR1 SGDLS and CDR2 YYNGEE. V was clipped by 0 bases and J by 5 bases; unmatched bases: 3. The CDR3 spans 17 residues. CDR3 nucleotides: TGTGCCAGCAGCGTAGGGACTAGCGGGGGGGGAGACAATGAGCAGTTCTTC. Translation: CASSVGTSGGGDNEQFF. The variable domain in full, completed from reference TRBV9 and TRBJ2-1, reads DSGVTQTPKHLITATGQRVTLRCSPRSGDLSVYWYQQSLDQGLQFLIQYYNGEERAKGNILERFSAQQFPDLHSELNLSSLELGDSALYFCASSVGTSGGGDNEQFFGPGTRLTVL.

The chain combines TRBV5-1 with TRBJ2-7; D might be TRBD1 (5 bases). Germline CDR1 and CDR2: SGHRS and YFSETQ. Trimming took 4 bases from V and 5 from J, leaving 16 bases between them. The CDR3 is made up of 14 amino acids. The CDR3 spells CASSRLPTVNEQYF. The DNA of the CDR3 is TGCGCCAGCAGCAGATTACCGACAGTGAACGAGCAGTACTTC.

This clone was counted between two and nine times. This chain links TRBV28 with TRBJ1-2; the D gene is possibly TRBD1 (6 bases). Trimming cost V 7 bases and J 2 bases, with 20 bases left between them. Germline CDR1 and CDR2: MDHEN and SYDVKM. The CDR3 covers 16 residues. CDR3 residues: CASNWLGGGYNYGYTF. The CDR3 nucleotides are TGTGCCAGCAACTGGCTTGGCGGGGGCTACAACTATGGCTACACCTTC.

The V and J genes are TRBV11-2 and TRBJ2-1, with TRBD2 matching over 10 bases. The CDR3 is made up of 16 amino acids. Germline CDR1 SGHAT, CDR2 FQNNGV. J was trimmed by 4 bases and V by 5 bases; bases with no gene match: 8. The CDR3 spells CASSQPSSGGYNEQFF. Written as DNA, the CDR3 is TGTGCCAGCAGCCAACCGTCTAGCGGGGGTTACAATGAGCAGTTCTTC.